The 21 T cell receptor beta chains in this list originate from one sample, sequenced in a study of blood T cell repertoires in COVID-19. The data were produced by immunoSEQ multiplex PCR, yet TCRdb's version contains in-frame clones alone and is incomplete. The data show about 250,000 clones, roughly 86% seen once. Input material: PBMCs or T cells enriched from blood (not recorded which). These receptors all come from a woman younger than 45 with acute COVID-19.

CDR3 residues: CASSEWGDTEAFF. The CDR3, as DNA: TGCGCCAGCAGTGAGTGGGGAGACACTGAAGCTTTCTTT. The chain uses TRBV10-2 and TRBJ1-1; D ambiguous. The germline V and J ends were trimmed by 1 base and 3 bases, with 6 bases remaining between them. Germline V gives CDR1 WSHSY, CDR2 SAAADI. The CDR3 runs to 13 residues.

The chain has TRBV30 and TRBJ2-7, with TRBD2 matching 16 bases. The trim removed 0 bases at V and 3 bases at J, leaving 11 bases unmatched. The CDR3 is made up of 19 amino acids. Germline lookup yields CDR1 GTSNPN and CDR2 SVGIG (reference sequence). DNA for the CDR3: TGTGCCTGGAGTGTGCCCCTGGGGACTAGCGGGGGGGCCCACTACGAGCAGTACTTC. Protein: CAWSVPLGTSGGAHYEQYF.

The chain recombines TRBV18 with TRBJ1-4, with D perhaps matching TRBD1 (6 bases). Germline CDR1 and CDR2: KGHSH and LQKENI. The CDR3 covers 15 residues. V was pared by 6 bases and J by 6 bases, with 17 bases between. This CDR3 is CASSLNEGVYEKLFF. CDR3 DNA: TGTGCCAGCTCCCTAAATGAGGGGGTGTATGAAAAACTGTTTTTT.

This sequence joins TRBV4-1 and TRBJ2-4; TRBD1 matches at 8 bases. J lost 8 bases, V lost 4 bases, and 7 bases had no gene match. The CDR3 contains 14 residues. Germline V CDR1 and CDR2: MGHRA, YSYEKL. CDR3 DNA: TGCGCCAGCAGCCCAGGACAGGGTAGGGACATTCAGTACTTC. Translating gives CASSPGQGRDIQYF.

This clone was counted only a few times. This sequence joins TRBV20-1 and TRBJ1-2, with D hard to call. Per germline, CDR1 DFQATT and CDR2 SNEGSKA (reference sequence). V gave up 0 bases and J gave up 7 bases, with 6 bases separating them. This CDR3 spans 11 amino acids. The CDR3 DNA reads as TGCAGTGCTAGAGATAGTGTTGGCTACACCTTC. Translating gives CSARDSVGYTF.

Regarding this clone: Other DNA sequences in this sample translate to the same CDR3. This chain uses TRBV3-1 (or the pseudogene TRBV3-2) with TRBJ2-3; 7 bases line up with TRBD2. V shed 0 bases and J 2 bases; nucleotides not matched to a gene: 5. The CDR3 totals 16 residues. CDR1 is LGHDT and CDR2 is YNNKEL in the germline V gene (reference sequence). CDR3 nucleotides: TGTGCCAGCAGCCAAGACACCGGGGGGTCCACAGATACGCAGTATTTT. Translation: CASSQDTGGSTDTQYF.

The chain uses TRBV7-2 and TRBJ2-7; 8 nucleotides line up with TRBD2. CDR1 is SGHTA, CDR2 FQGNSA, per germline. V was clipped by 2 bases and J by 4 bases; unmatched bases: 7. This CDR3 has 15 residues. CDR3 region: CASSLSTGGAYEQYF. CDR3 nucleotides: TGTGCCAGCAGCTTAAGTACGGGAGGGGCGTACGAGCAGTACTTC.

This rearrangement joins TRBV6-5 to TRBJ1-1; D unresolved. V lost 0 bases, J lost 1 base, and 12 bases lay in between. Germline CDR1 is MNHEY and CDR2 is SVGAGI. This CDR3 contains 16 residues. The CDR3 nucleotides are TGTGCCAGCAGTTACTCTTCTGGCTCAAGGAACACTGAAGCTTTCTTT. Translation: CASSYSSGSRNTEAFF.

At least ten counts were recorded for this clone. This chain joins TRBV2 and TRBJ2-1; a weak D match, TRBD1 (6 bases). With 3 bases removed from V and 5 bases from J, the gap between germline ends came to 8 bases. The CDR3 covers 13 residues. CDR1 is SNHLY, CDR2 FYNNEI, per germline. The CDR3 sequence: CASSEGANNEQFF. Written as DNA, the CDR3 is TGTGCCAGCAGTGAGGGGGCCAACAATGAGCAGTTCTTC.

Written as DNA, the CDR3 is TGTGCCTGGTCCGCCTCGGGACAGTTCTCTGGAAACACCATATATTTT. Its protein is CAWSASGQFSGNTIYF. The chain combines TRBV30 with TRBJ1-3; 7 bases are shared with TRBD1. Looked up from germline, CDR1 is GTSNPN and CDR2 is SVGIG (reference sequence). The CDR3 extends over 16 amino acids. The V segment lost 5 bases and the J segment 0 bases; nucleotides outside the gene matches: 10.

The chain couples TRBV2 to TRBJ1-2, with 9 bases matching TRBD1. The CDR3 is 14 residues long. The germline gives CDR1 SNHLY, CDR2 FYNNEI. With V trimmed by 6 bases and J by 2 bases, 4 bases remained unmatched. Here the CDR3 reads CASRRQGENYGYTF. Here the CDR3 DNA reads TGTGCCAGCAGGAGACAGGGGGAGAACTATGGCTACACCTTC.

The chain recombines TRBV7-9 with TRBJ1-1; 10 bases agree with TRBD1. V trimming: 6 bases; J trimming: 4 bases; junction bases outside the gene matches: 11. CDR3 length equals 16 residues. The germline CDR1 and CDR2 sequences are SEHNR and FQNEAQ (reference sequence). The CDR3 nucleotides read TGTGCCAGCAGTCATCCACGGACAGGGGGGATCACTGAAGCTTTCTTT. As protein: CASSHPRTGGITEAFF.

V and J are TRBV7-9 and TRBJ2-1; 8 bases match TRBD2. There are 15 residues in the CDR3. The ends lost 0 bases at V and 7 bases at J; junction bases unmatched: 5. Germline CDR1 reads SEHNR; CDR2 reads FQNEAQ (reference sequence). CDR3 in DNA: TGTGCCAGCAGCTTAGCTAGCGGGGACCGAAATGAGCAGTTCTTC. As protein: CASSLASGDRNEQFF.

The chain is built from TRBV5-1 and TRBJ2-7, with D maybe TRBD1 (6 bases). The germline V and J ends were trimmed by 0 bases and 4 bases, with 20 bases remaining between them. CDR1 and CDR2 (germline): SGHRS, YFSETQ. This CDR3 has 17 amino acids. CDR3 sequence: CASSLDRWTALEYEQYF. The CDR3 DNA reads TGCGCCAGCAGCTTGGATCGCTGGACAGCGTTGGAGTACGAGCAGTACTTC.

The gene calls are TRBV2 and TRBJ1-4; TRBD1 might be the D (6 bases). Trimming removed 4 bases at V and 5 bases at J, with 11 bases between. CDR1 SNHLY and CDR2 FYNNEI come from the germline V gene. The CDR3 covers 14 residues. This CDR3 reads CASSGRTVNEKLFF. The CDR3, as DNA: TGTGCCAGCAGTGGCCGGACAGTGAATGAAAAACTGTTTTTT.

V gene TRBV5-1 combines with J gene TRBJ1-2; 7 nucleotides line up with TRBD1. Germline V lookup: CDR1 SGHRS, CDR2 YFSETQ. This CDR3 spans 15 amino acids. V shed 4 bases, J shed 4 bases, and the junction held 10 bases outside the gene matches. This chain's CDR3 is CASSGTGTDSYGYTF. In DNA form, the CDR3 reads TGCGCCAGCAGCGGAACCGGGACAGACTCCTATGGCTACACCTTC. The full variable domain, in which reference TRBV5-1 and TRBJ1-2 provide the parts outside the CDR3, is KAGVTQTPRYLIKTRGQQVTLSCSPISGHRSVSWYQQTPGQGLQFLFEYFSETQRNKGNFPGRFSGRQFSNSRSEMNVSTLELGDSALYLCASSGTGTDSYGYTFGSGTRLTVV.

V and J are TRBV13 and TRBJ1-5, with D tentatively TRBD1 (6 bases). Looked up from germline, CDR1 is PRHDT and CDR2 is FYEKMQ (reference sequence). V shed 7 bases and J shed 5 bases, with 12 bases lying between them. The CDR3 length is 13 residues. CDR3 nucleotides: TGTGCCAGCACCACAGGGCCCGATCAGCCCCAGCATTTT. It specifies CASTTGPDQPQHF.

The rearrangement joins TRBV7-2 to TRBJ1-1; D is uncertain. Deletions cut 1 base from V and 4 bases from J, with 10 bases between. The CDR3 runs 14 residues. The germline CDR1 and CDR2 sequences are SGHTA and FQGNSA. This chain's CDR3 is CASSLELRGTEAFF. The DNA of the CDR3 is TGTGCCAGCAGCTTAGAGCTCCGGGGCACTGAAGCTTTCTTT.

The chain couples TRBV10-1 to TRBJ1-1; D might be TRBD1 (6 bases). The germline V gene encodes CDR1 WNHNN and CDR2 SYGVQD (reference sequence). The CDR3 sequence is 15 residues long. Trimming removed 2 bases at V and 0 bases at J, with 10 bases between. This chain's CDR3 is CASSEAGALNTEAFF. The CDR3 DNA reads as TGCGCCAGCAGTGAGGCAGGGGCCCTGAACACTGAAGCTTTCTTT.

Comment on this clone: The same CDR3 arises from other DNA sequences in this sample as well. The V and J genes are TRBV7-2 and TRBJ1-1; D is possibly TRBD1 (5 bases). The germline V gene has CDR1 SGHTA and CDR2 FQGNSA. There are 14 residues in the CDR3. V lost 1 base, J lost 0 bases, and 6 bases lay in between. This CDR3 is CASSLGGLNTEAFF. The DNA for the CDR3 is TGTGCCAGCAGCTTAGGGGGCCTGAACACTGAAGCTTTCTTT.

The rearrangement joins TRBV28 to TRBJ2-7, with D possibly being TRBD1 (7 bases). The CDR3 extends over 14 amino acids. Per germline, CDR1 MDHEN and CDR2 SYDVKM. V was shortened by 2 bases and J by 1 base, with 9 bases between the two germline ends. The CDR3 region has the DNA TGTGCCAGCAGTTTACAGGGGGGATCCTACGAGCAGTACTTC. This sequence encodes CASSLQGGSYEQYF.